This T cell receptor beta chain is drawn from a study of T-cell memory formation after mild COVID-19. Findings of the study overall: Pre-infection memory contained some responding clones, which suggested that cross-reactive memory had joined. Among CD4+ contracting clones, most were CM and EM, and CD8+ ones EMRA. SARS-CoV-2 specificity of second-wave clones peaking day 37 was unconfirmed.

TCRdb re-called the 5' RACE reads with MiXCR, one entry per CDR3 protein. Of roughly 40,000 distinct CDR3 sequences listed, approximately 6.8% are singletons. In this sample, this clonotype turned up a few times. The antigen is not known. This CDR3 comprises 14 residues. Germline-derived CDR1 and CDR2 are DFQATT and SNEGSKA (reference sequence). V trimming: 6 bases; J trimming: 3 bases; junction bases outside the gene matches: 10. The sequence derives from a man aged 18-30 years who had mild COVID-19 (a few samples of this study predate the infection). Cell type and time point are not known. This sequence joins TRBV20-1 and TRBJ2-7; 8 bases align to TRBD1. Sample: PBMCs or a T cell subset sorted from them (not recorded which). CDR3 sequence reads: CSAKPGGSGYEQYV. DNA of the CDR3: TGCAGTGCAAAACCAGGGGGCTCTGGCTACGAGCAGTACGTC.